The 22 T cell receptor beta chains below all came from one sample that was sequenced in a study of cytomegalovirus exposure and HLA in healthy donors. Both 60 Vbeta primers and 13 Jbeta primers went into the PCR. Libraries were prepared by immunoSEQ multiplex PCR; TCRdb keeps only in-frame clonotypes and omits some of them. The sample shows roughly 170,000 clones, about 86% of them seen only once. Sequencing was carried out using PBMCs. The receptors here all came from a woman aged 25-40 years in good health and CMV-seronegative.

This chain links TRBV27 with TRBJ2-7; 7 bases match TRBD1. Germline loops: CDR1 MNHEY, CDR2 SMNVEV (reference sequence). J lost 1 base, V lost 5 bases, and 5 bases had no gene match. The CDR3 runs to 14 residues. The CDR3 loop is CASSRQGVSYEQYF. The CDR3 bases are TGTGCCAGCAGTCGGCAGGGGGTTTCCTACGAGCAGTACTTC.

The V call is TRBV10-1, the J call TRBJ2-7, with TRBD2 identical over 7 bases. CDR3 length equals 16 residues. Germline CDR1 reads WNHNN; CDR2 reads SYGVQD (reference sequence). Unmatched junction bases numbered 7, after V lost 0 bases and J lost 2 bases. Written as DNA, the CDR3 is TGCGCCAGCAGTGAGTCGGGCACTAGCGAGACCTACGAGCAGTACTTC. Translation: CASSESGTSETYEQYF.

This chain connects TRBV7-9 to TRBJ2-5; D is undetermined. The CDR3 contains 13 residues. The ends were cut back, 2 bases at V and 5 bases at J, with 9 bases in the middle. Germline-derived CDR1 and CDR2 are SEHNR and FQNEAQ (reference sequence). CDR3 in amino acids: CASSLPGGETQYF. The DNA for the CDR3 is TGTGCCAGCAGCTTACCGGGTGGCGAGACCCAGTACTTC.

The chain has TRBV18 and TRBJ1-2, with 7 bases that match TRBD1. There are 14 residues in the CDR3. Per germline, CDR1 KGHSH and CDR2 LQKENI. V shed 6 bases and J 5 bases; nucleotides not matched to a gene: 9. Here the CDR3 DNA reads TGTGCCAGCTCCCCCACCGACAGGGAGTATGGCTACACCTTC. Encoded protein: CASSPTDREYGYTF.

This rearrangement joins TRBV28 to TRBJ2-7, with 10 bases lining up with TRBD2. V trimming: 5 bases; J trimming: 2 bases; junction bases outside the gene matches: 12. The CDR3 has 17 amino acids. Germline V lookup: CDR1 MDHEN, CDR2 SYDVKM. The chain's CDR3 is CASSEPLLSGGAYEQYF. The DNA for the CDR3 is TGTGCCAGCAGTGAGCCCCTACTGAGCGGGGGGGCCTACGAGCAGTACTTC.

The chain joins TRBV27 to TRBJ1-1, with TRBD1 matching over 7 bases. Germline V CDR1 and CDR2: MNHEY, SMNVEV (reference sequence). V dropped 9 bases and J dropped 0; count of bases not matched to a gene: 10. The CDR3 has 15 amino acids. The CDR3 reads CASAEGTDVNTEAFF. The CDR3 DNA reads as TGTGCCAGTGCGGAGGGGACAGACGTGAACACTGAAGCTTTCTTT.

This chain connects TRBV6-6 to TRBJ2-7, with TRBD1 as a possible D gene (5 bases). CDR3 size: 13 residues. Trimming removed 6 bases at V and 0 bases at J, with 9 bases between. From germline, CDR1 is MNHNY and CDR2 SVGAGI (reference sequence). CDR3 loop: CASSMDISYEQYF. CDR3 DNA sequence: TGTGCCAGCAGCATGGACATCTCCTACGAGCAGTACTTC.

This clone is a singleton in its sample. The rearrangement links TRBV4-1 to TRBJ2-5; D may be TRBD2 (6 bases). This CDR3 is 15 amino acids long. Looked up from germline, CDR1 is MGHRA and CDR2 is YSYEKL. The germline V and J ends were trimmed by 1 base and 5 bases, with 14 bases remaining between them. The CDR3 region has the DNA TGCGCCAGCAGCCAAGCCGTGGGGGGTGGGGAGACCCAGTACTTC. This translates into CASSQAVGGGETQYF.

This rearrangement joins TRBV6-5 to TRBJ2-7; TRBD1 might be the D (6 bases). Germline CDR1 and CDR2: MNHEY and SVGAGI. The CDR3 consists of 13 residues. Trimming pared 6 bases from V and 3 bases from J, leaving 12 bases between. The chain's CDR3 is CASSDPDSYEQYF. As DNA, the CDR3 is TGTGCCAGCAGCGACCCGGACAGCTACGAGCAGTACTTC.

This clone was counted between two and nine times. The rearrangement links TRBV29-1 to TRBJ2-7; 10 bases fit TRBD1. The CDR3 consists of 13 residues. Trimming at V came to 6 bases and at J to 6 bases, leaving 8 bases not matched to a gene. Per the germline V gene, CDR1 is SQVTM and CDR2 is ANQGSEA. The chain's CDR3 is CSVTGTGVREQYF. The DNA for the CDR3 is TGCAGCGTGACCGGGACAGGGGTCCGCGAGCAGTACTTC.

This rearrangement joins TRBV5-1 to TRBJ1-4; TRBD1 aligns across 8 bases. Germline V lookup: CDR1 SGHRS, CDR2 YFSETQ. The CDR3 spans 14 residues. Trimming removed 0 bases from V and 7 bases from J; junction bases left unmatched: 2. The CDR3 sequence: CASSLGQGAEKLFF. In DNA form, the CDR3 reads TGCGCCAGCAGCTTGGGTCAGGGGGCTGAAAAACTGTTTTTT.

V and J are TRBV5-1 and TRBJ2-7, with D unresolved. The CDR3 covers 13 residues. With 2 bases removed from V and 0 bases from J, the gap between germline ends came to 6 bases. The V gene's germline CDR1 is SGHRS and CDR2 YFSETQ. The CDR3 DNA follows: TGCGCCAGCAGCTTTGATAGCTCCTACGAGCAGTACTTC. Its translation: CASSFDSSYEQYF. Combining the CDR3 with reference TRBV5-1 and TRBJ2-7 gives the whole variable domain KAGVTQTPRYLIKTRGQQVTLSCSPISGHRSVSWYQQTPGQGLQFLFEYFSETQRNKGNFPGRFSGRQFSNSRSEMNVSTLELGDSALYLCASSFDSSYEQYFGPGTRLTVT.

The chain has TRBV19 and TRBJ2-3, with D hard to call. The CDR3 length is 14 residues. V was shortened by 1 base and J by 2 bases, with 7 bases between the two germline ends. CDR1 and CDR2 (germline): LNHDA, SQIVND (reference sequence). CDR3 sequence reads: CASSIAQATDTQYF. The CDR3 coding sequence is TGTGCCAGTAGTATAGCGCAGGCCACAGATACGCAGTATTTT.

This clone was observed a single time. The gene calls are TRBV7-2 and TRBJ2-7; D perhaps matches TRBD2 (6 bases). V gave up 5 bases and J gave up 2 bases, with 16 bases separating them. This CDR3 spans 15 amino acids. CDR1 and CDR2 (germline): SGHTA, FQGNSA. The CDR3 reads CASSPWDSRTYEQYF. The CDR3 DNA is TGTGCCAGCAGCCCTTGGGACTCCCGGACCTACGAGCAGTACTTC.

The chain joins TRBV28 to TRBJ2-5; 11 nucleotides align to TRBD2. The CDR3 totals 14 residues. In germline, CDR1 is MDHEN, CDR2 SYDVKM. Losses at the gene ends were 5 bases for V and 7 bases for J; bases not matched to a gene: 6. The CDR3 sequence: CASSLAGGGVTQYF. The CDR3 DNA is TGTGCCAGCAGTCTAGCGGGAGGTGGGGTGACCCAGTACTTC.

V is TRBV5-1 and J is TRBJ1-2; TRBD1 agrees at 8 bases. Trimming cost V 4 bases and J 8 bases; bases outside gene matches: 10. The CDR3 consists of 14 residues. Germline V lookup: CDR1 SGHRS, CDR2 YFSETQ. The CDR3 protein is CASSPDRVSGGYTF. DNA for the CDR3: TGCGCCAGCAGCCCGGACAGGGTTAGTGGGGGCTACACCTTC.

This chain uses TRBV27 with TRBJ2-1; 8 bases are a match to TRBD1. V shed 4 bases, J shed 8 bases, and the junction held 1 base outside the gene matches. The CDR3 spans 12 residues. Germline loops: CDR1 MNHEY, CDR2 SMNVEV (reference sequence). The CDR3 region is CASSSTGDEQFF. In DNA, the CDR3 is TGTGCCAGCAGTTCGACAGGGGATGAGCAGTTCTTC.

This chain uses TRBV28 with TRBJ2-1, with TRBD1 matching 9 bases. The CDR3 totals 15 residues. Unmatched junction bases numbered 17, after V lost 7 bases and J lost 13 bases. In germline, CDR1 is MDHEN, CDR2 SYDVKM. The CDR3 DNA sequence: TGTGCCAGCACCGGCCCGGGACAGGGATCTTTGGGTCAGTTCTTC. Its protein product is CASTGPGQGSLGQFF.

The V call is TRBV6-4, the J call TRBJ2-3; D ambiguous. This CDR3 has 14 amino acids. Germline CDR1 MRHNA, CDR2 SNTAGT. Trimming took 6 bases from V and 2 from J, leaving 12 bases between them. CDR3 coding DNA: TGTGCCAGCAGACAGCAACCCAACACAGATACGCAGTATTTT. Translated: CASRQQPNTDTQYF.

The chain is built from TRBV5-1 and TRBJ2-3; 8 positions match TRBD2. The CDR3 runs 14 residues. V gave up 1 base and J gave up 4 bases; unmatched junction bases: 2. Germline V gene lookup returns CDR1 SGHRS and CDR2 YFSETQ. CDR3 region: CASSLTSGPDTQYF. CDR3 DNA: TGCGCCAGCAGCTTGACTAGCGGCCCAGATACGCAGTATTTT.

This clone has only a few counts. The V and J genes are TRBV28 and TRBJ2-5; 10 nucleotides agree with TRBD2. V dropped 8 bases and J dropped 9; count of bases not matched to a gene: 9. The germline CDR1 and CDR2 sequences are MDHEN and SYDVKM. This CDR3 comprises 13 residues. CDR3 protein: CASALAGGRAQYF. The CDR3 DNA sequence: TGTGCCAGCGCCTTAGCGGGGGGCCGGGCCCAGTACTTC.

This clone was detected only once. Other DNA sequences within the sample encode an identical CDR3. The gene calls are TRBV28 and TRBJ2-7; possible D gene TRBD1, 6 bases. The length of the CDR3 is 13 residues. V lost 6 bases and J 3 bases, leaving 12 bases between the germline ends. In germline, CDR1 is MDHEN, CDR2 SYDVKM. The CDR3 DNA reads TGTGCCAGCAGCCCCGGACAGAGCTACGAGCAGTACTTC. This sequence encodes CASSPGQSYEQYF.